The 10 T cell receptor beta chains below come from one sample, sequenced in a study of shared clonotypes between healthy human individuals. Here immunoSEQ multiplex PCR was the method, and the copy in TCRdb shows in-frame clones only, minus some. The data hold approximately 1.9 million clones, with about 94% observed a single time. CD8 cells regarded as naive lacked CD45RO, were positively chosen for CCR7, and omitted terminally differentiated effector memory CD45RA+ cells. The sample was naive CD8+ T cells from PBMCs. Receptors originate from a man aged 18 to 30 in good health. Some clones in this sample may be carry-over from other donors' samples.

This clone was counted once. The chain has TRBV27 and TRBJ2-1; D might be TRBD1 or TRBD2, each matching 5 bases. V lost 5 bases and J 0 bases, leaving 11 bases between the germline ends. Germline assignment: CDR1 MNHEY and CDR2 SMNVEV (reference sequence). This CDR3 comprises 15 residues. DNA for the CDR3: TGTGCCAGCAGTATGGGGGTTAGCTCCTACAATGAGCAGTTCTTC. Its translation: CASSMGVSSYNEQFF.

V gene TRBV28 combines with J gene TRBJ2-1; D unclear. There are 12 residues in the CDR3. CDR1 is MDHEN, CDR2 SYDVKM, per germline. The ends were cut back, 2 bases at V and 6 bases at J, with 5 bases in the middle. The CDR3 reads CASSLDPNEQFF. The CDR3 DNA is TGTGCCAGCAGTTTAGACCCCAATGAGCAGTTCTTC.

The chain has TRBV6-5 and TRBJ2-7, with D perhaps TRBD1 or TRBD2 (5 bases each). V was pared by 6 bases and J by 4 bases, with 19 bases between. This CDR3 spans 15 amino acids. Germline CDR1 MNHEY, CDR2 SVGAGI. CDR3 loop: CASRSSGDAVYEQYF. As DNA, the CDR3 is TGTGCCAGCAGGTCGTCCGGGGACGCCGTGTACGAGCAGTACTTC.

CDR3 amino acids: CASSLDPLQATNEKLFF. The CDR3 DNA reads TGTGCCAGCAGCTTAGATCCCCTTCAAGCAACTAATGAAAAACTGTTTTTT. V is TRBV11-2 and J is TRBJ1-4, with unresolved D. Trimming left V 0 bases short and J 0 bases short, with 11 bases between. Per germline, CDR1 SGHAT and CDR2 FQNNGV. This CDR3 has 17 residues.

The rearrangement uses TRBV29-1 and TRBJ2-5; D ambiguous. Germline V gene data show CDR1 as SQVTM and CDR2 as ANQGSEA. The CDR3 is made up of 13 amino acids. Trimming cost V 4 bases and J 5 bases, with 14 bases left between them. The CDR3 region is CSVAADALETQYF. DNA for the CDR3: TGCAGCGTTGCGGCGGATGCCTTGGAGACCCAGTACTTC.

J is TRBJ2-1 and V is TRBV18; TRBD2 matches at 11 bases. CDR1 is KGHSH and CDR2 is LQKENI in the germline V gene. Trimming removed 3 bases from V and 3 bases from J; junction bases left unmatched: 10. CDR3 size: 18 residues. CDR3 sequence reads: CASSPVTSGTLRYNEQFF. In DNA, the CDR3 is TGTGCCAGCTCACCGGTGACTAGCGGGACGTTGCGCTACAATGAGCAGTTCTTC. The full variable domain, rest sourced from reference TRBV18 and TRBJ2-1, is NAGVMQNPRHLVRRRGQEARLRCSPMKGHSHVYWYRQLPEEGLKFMVYLQKENIIDESGMPKERFSAEFPKEGPSILRIQQVVRGDSAAYFCASSPVTSGTLRYNEQFFGPGTRLTVL.

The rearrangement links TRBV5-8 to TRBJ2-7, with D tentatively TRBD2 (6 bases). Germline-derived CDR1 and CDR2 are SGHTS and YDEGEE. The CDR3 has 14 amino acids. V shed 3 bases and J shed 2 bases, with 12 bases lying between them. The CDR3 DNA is TGTGCCAGCAGCTGGGGGGACGGGACCTACGAGCAGTACTTC. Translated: CASSWGDGTYEQYF.

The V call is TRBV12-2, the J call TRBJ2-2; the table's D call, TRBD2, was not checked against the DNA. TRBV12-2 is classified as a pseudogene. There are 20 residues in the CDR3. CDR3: CASRSTPPVGAGVDTGELFF. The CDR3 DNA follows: TGTGCAAGTCGCTCGACCCCTCCTGTGGGAGCGGGAGTGGACACCGGGGAGCTGTTTTTT.

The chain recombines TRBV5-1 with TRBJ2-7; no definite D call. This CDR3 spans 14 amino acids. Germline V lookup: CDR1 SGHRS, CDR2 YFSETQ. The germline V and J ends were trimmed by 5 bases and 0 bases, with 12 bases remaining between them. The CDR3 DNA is TGCGCCAGCAGTCAACTGGCAAGCTCCTACGAGCAGTACTTC. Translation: CASSQLASSYEQYF.

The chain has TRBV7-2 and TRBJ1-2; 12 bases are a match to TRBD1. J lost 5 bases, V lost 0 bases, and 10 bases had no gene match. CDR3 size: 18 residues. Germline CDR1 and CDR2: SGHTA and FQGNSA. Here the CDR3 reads CASSLAGTGGYQGYGYTF. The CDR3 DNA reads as TGTGCCAGCAGCTTAGCGGGGACAGGGGGCTATCAAGGATATGGCTACACCTTC.